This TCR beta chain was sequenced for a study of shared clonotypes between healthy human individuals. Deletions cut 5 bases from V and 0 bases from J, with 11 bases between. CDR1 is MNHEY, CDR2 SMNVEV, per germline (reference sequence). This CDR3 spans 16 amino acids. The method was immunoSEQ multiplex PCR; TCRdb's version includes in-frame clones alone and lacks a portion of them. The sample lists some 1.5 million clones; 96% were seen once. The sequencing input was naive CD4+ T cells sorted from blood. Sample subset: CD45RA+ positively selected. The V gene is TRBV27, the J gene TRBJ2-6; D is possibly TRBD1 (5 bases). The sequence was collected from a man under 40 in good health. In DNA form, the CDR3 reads TGTGCCAGCAGTCGCTCAGGGTTCTCTGGGGCCAACGTCCTGACTTTC. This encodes CASSRSGFSGANVLTF. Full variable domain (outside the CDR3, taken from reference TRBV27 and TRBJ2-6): EAQVTQNPRYLITVTGKKLTVTCSQNMNHEYMSWYRQDPGLGLRQIYYSMNVEVTDKGDVPEGYKVSRKEKRNFPLILESPSPNQTSLYFCASSRSGFSGANVLTFGAGSRLTVL.